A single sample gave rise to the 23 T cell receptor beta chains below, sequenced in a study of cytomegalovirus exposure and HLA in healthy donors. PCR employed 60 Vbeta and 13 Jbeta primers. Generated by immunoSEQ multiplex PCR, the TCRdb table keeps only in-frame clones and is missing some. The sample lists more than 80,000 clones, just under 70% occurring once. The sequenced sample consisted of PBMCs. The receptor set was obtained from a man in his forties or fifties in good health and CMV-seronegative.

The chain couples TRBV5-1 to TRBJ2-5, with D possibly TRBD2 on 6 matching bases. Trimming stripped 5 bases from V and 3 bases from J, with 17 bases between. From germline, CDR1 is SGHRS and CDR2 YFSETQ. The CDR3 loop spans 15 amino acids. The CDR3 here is CASRTTGTREETQYF. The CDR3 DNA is TGCGCCAGCAGAACTACCGGGACTCGGGAAGAGACCCAGTACTTC. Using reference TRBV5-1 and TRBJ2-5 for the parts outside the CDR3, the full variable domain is KAGVTQTPRYLIKTRGQQVTLSCSPISGHRSVSWYQQTPGQGLQFLFEYFSETQRNKGNFPGRFSGRQFSNSRSEMNVSTLELGDSALYLCASRTTGTREETQYFGPGTRLLVL.

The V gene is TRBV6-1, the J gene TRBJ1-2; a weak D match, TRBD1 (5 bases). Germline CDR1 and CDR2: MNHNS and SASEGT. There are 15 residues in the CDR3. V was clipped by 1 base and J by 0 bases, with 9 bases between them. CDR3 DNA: TGTGCCAGCAGTGAAGGGGGCCCAGCTAACTATGGCTACACCTTC. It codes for CASSEGGPANYGYTF.

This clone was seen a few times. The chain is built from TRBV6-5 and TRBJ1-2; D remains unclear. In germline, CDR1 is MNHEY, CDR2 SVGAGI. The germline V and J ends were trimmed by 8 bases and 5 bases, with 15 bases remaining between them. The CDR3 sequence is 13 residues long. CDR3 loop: CASGMADAYGYTF. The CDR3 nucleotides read TGTGCCAGCGGTATGGCGGATGCTTATGGCTACACCTTC.

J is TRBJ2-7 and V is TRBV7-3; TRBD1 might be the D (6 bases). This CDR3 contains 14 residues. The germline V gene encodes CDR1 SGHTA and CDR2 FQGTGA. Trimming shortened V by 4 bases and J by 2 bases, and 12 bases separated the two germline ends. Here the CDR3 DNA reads TGTGCCAGCAGCTCTGAGGACAGAACCTACGAGCAGTACGTC. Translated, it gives CASSSEDRTYEQYV.

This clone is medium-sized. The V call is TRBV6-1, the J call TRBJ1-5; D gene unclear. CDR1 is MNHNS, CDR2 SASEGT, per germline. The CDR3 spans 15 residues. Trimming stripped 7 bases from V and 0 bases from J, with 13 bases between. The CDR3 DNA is TGTGCCAGCAATCGCTTTCAGGATAGCAATCAGCCCCAGCATTTT. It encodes CASNRFQDSNQPQHF.

CDR3 DNA: TGTGCCAGCGCGCGGGGGCACCAAGAGACCCAGTACTTC. As protein: CASARGHQETQYF. J is TRBJ2-5 and V is TRBV11-2; D is perhaps TRBD2 (7 bases). CDR3 size: 13 residues. Germline V lookup: CDR1 SGHAT, CDR2 FQNNGV. The V end lost 8 bases, the J end lost 0 bases, and 10 bases lay between the germline ends.

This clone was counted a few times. The CDR3 region is CASSVTGHTEAFF. CDR3 bases: TGTGCCAGCAGCGTGACAGGGCACACTGAAGCTTTCTTT. The chain recombines TRBV9 with TRBJ1-1, with 7 bases matching TRBD1. Germline lookup yields CDR1 SGDLS and CDR2 YYNGEE. V was clipped by 2 bases and J by 3 bases; unmatched bases: 1. The CDR3 spans 13 residues.

DNA of the CDR3: TGTGCCAGCAGGCGGAGTTCAAATGAAAAACTGTTTTTT. This translates into CASRRSSNEKLFF. The gene calls are TRBV2 and TRBJ1-4; D gene uncertain. Germline-derived CDR1 and CDR2 are SNHLY and FYNNEI. The CDR3 totals 13 residues. V gave up 6 bases and J gave up 5 bases, with 10 bases separating them.

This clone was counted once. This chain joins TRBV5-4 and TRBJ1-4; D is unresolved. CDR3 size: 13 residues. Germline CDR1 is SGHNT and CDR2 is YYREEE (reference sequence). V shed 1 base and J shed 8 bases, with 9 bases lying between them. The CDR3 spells CASSLRTGEKLFF. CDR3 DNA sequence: TGTGCCAGCAGCTTGAGGACTGGCGAAAAACTGTTTTTT. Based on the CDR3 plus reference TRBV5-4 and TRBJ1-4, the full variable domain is ETGVTQSPTHLIKTRGQQVTLRCSSQSGHNTVSWYQQALGQGPQFIFQYYREEENGRGNFPPRFSGLQFPNYSSELNVNALELDDSALYLCASSLRTGEKLFFGSGTQLSVL.

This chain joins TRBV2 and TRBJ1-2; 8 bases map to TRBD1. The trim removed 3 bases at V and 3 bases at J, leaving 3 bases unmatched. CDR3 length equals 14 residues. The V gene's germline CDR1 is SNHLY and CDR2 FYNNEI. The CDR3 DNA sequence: TGTGCCAGCAGTGAGCGGACAGGGTACTATGGCTACACCTTC. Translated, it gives CASSERTGYYGYTF.

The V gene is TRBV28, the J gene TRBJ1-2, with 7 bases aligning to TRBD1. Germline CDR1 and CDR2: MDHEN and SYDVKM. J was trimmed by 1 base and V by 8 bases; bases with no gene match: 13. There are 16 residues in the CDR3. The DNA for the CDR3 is TGTGCCAGCGGGCCGGGACAGTACCTTTTTAACTATGGCTACACCTTC. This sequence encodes CASGPGQYLFNYGYTF.

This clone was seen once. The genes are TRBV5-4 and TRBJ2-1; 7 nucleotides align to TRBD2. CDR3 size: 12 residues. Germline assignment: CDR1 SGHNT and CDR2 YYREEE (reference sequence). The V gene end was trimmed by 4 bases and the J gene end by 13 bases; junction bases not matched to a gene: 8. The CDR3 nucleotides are TGTGCCAGCAGCCGGGACTACTCACACCAGTTCTTC. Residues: CASSRDYSHQFF.

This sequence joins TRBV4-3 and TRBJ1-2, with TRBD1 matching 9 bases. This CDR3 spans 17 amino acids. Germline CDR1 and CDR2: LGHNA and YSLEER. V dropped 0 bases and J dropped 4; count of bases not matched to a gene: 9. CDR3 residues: CASSQDLTGQGVYGYTF. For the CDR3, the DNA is TGCGCCAGCAGCCAAGATTTGACGGGACAGGGCGTCTATGGCTACACCTTC.

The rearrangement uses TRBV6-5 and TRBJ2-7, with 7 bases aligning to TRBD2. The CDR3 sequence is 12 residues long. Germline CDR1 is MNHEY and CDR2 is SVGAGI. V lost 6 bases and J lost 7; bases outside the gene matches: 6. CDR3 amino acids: CASRQRGGEQYV. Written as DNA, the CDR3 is TGTGCCAGCAGGCAGCGGGGTGGAGAGCAGTACGTC.

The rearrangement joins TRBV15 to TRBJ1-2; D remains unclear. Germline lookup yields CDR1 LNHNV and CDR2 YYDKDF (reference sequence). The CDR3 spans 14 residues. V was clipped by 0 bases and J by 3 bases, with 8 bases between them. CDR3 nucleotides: TGTGCCACCAGCAGAGATCCCCAGGACTATGGCTACACCTTC. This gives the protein CATSRDPQDYGYTF.

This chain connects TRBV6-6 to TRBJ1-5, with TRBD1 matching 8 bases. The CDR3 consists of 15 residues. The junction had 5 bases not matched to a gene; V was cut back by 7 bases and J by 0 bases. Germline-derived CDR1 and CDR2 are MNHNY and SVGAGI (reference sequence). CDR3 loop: CASTLTGDSNQPQHF. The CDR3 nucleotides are TGTGCCAGCACCTTGACAGGGGATAGCAATCAGCCCCAGCATTTT.

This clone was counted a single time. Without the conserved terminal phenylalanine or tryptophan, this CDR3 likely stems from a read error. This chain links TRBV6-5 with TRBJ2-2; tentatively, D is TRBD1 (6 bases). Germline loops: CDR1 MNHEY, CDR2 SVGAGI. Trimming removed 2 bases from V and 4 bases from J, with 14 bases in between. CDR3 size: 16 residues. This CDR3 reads CASSYDSTGPTGELFV. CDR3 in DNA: TGTGCCAGCAGTTACGACAGTACAGGGCCCACCGGGGAGCTGTTTGTT.

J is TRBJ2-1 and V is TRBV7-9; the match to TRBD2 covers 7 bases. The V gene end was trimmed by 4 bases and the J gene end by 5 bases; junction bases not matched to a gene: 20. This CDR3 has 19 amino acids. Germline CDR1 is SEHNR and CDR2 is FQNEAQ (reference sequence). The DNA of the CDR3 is TGTGCCAGCAGCTCTTCCGGGGGGTTGTCTCCCCGGGGGGACAATGAGCAGTTCTTC. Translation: CASSSSGGLSPRGDNEQFF.

CDR3: CASSPQGQGTYEQYF. CDR3 in DNA: TGTGCCAGCAGTCCTCAGGGACAGGGTACCTACGAGCAGTACTTC. The chain links TRBV28 to TRBJ2-7, with 9 bases fitting TRBD1. Germline values: CDR1 MDHEN, CDR2 SYDVKM. The ends lost 5 bases at V and 2 bases at J; junction bases unmatched: 7. The CDR3 length is 15 residues.

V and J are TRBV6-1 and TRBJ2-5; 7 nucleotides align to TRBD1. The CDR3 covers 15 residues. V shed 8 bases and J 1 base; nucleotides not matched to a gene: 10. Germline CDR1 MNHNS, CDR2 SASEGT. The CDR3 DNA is TGTGCCAGCGGTTCCCGGGACAGAGTCCAAGAGACCCAGTACTTC. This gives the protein CASGSRDRVQETQYF.

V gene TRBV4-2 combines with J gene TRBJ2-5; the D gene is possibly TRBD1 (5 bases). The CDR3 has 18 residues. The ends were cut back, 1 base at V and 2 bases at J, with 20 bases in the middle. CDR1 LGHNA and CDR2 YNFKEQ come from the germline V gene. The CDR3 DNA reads TGTGCCAGCAGCCAAGCTATTAGGGGCGGAGCACTTCAAGAGACCCAGTACTTC. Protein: CASSQAIRGGALQETQYF.

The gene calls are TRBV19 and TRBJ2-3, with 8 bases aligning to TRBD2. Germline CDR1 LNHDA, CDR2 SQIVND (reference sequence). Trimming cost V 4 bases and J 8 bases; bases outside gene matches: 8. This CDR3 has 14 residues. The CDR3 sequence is CASSNGLAGGTQYF. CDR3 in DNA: TGTGCCAGTAGTAACGGACTTGCGGGGGGTACGCAGTATTTT.

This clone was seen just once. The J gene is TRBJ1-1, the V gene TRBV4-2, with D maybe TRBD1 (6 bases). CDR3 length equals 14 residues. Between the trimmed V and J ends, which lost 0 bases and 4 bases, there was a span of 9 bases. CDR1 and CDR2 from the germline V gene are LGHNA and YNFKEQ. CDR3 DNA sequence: TGTGCCAGCAGCCAAGATCAAGGGGGCACTGAAGCTTTCTTT. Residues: CASSQDQGGTEAFF.